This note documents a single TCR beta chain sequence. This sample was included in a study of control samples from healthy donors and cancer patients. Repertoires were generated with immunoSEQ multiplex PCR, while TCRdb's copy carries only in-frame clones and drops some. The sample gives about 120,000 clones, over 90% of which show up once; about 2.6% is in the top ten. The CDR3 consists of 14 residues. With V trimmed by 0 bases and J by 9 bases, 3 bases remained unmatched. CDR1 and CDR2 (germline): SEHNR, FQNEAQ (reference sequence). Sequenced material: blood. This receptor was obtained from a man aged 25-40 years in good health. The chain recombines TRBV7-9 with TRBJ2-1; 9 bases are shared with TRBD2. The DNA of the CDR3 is TGTGCCAGCAGCTTAGCCGGGACTAGCTTTGAGCAGTTCTTC. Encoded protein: CASSLAGTSFEQFF.